This T cell receptor beta chain was sequenced during a study of shared clonotypes between healthy human individuals. At the level of the study: With ages of 18 to 49, the donors were two women and three men.

This CDR3 region has 16 residues. Clones were sequenced by immunoSEQ multiplex PCR, and TCRdb holds only the in-frame ones, with some missing. The repertoire consists of approximately 1.4 million clones, with 95% to 99% occurring once and the leading ten covering 0.45%. In its sample, this clone was seen once. The study drew all its donors from Caucasian adults living in Nashville, Tennessee. The sample taken for sequencing was naive CD4+ T cells sorted from blood. Described subset: CD45RA+ positively selected. The clonotype originates from a man aged 25-45 years in good health. This sequence joins TRBV12-1 and TRBJ2-1. TRBV12-1 is tagged as a pseudogene. In DNA, the CDR3 is TGTGCCAGCAGCTTTGTGGTGGTTCTTCGTTACAATGAGCAGTTCTTC. Translation: CASSFVVVLRYNEQFF.